These 2 T cell receptor beta chains share one sample of origin, sequenced in a study of blood T cell repertoires in COVID-19 (dated by TCRdb to about 2020). Library construction relied on the immunoSEQ multiplex PCR assay. TCRdb obtained this table from immuneACCESS and retained in-frame rearrangements with V and J assigned. These tables miss some clones; where compared with another copy, unresolved V genes account for less than half of the shortfall, and the remainder is unexplained. The sample table contains 250,000 to 400,000 clones; only one count was recorded for 85% of them. Approximately 1.9% of the sample rests with the top ten. Sample: PBMCs or T cells enriched from blood (not recorded which). All receptors come from a woman younger than 45 who had been exposed to COVID-19.

This clone has only one observation. The V call is TRBV14, the J call TRBJ2-3; D remains unclear. The germline V and J ends were trimmed by 3 bases and 6 bases, with 7 bases remaining between them. Germline V CDR1 and CDR2: SGHDN, FVKESK. This CDR3 is 12 amino acids long. CDR3 coding DNA: TGTGCCAGCAGCCAGCACACCGATACGCAGTATTTT. Its protein is CASSQHTDTQYF.

J is TRBJ2-1 and V is TRBV19; 8 bases match TRBD2. Germline V lookup: CDR1 LNHDA, CDR2 SQIVND (reference sequence). This CDR3 has 15 amino acids. J lost 6 bases, V lost 2 bases, and 6 bases had no gene match. The DNA for the CDR3 is TGTGCCAGTAGTATATCCGGGAGGGCCTCCAATGAGCAGTTCTTC. This gives the protein CASSISGRASNEQFF.